This T cell receptor (beta chain) was documented in a study of T-cell reconstitution after alpha-beta-depleted transplantation in children. Findings of the study overall: Several hundred expanded graft clones reportedly gave rise to the alpha-beta T cells present about two months after transplant. Recipient T cells and thymic progenitors that survived gave rise to the high TCRbeta diversity observed at day 60 in some patients. T-cell counts and diversity at one year following transplant were attributed mainly to newly produced T cells.

TCRbeta library construction was performed incorporating unique molecular identifiers. One entry per CDR3 protein results from TCRdb running MiXCR on the PCR reads. Of 150,000 to 250,000 distinct CDR3 sequences listed, roughly 6.3% were seen once; the top ten hold around 4.4%. This CDR3 has 14 amino acids. Per germline, CDR1 SQVTM and CDR2 ANQGSEA. The germline V and J ends were trimmed by 7 bases and 3 bases, with 17 bases remaining between them. In this sample, this clonotype turned up many times. Its antigen is unknown. This chain links TRBV29-1 with TRBJ2-3; the D gene is possibly TRBD1 (7 bases). Sequenced here: PBMCs, sampled before TCRalphabeta/CD19-depleted stem cell transplant. This receptor was obtained from a girl in the first two years of life with combined immunodeficiency, due to receive a stem cell transplant. CDR3 nucleotide sequence: TGCAGCGGCGGGGTGAGGGGGCCGACAGATACGCAGTATTTT. Translating it yields CSGGVRGPTDTQYF.